The rows below give T cell receptor beta chains drawn from one sample of a study of blood T cell repertoires in COVID-19. Some clones are missing from TCRdb's copy, which holds only in-frame ones; the method was immunoSEQ multiplex PCR. The top ten clones hold roughly 3% of a sample with 200,000 to 300,000 clones, about 86% of them seen once. The material sequenced was peripheral blood. These receptors were taken from a woman aged 25 to 39 who had recovered from COVID-19. Both conserved end residues are part of each CDR3. Size is omitted from some rows. Given values are once, few, many or a class for expanded clones.

TRBV30,.,TRBJ1-2,12,CAWTGGGYGYTF
TRBV21-1,.,TRBJ1-1,24,CASSKARGDTWETGGVWKNTEAFF
TRBV2,few,TRBJ2-1,13,CASSGTRVDEQFF
TRBV7-6,.,TRBJ2-3,16,CASSLASGRGGDTQYF
TRBV2,.,TRBJ1-2,14,CASSDLQGGIGYTF
TRBV29-1,.,TRBJ2-5,11,CSVLGGETQYF
TRBV15,.,TRBJ2-1,13,CATSRDLSNEQFF
TRBV5-1,.,TRBJ2-6,15,CASSQQGSGANVLTF
TRBV4-3,.,TRBJ1-2,16,CASSQDSPPGDLGYTF
TRBV4-2,once,TRBJ2-2,18,CASSQGTSGGTKTGELFF
TRBV5-4,once,TRBJ2-5,16,CASSLGLAGGEETQYF
TRBV5-1,.,TRBJ1-1,13,CASSDRGVTEAFF
TRBV2,.,TRBJ2-2,14,CASSASGYTGELFF
TRBV6-1,.,TRBJ2-5,17,CASSEPLSGGIQETQYF
TRBV5-1,.,TRBJ2-1,20,CASSLRSITSGGADYNEQFF
TRBV7-6,.,TRBJ2-1,16,CASSPTLERPYNEQFF
TRBV7-9,.,TRBJ1-1,12,CASSLETGRAFF
TRBV7-3,.,TRBJ2-6,18,CASSPTTGGTAGANVLTF
TRBV9,.,TRBJ2-2,16,CASSVLGTPNTGELFF
TRBV28,.,TRBJ2-2,15,CASSQRDRVTGELFF
TRBV6-1,.,TRBJ2-3,15,CASSDWDRATDTQYF
TRBV7-6,.,TRBJ2-5,14,CASSSRDRQETQYF
TRBV12-3/TRBV12-4,.,TRBJ2-2,13,CASKATRTGELFF
TRBV2,.,TRBJ2-1,20,CASSPLGWRGGLSGGNEQFF
TRBV5-4,.,TRBJ2-1,16,CASSSTSGEYGNEQFF
TRBV11-2,.,TRBJ2-1,19,CASTRRGLAGGEGTIEQFF